Listed here are 3 T cell receptor beta chains from one sample, sequenced in a study of shared T cell receptors in the human thymus. The table came from immunoSEQ multiplex PCR; TCRdb's copy has only in-frame clones and leaves some out. The repertoire includes just under 550,000 clones, around 82% of them detected once, and about 0.013% sits in the top ten. Separately, the same data were catalogued under a study of human thymus T cells.

The sample comprised thymocytes. Receptors were obtained from a boy under two years old with a congenital heart defect.

The V call is TRBV27, the J call TRBJ2-2; 7 bases match TRBD2. The CDR3 covers 16 residues. V gave up 6 bases and J gave up 0 bases; unmatched junction bases: 7. CDR1 and CDR2 (germline): MNHEY, SMNVEV (reference sequence). The CDR3 reads CASSPRSGTNTGELFF. The CDR3 nucleotides are TGTGCCAGCAGCCCCCGGAGCGGGACGAACACCGGGGAGCTGTTTTTT.

The rearrangement uses TRBV9 and TRBJ2-1; D is possibly TRBD2 (5 bases). The CDR3 is 15 residues long. The germline V gene has CDR1 SGDLS and CDR2 YYNGEE. Trimming pared 4 bases from V and 6 bases from J, leaving 17 bases between. The CDR3 bases are TGTGCCAGCAGCCCCAGACTACCTCCTGGCAATGAGCAGTTCTTC. Residues: CASSPRLPPGNEQFF.

The chain combines TRBV12-5 with TRBJ1-2; D not resolved. The ends were cut back, 5 bases at V and 3 bases at J, with 13 bases in the middle. The germline CDR1 and CDR2 sequences are LGHNT and FRNRAP. This CDR3 has 14 residues. CDR3 bases: TGTGCTAGTGGTACGGAAAACAGTCACTATGGCTACACCTTC. Protein product: CASGTENSHYGYTF. Drawing the rest from reference TRBV12-5 and TRBJ1-2, the complete variable domain is DARVTQTPRHKVTEMGQEVTMRCQPILGHNTVFWYRQTMMQGLELLAYFRNRAPLDDSGMPKDRFSAEMPDATLATLKIQPSEPRDSAVYFCASGTENSHYGYTFGSGTRLTVV.